A selection of T cell receptor beta chains follows, all from one sample in a study of T cell repertoires in cytomegalovirus infection. TCRdb passed the reads through MiXCR, listing each CDR3 protein once. Of 350,000 to 450,000 distinct CDR3 sequences listed, 18% are singletons. The sequenced sample consisted of PBMCs. These receptors all come from a human donor in good health (CMV status not recorded). Some clones in this sample may be carry-over from other donors' samples. CDR3s include the opening cysteine and the closing phenylalanine or tryptophan. The order of the fields is D gene, clone size, V gene, J gene, CDR3 protein, CDR3 DNA. A D gene is named only where the DNA matches it firmly. Rows may omit the clone size; those that give it use once, few, many or a size class.

d_call: TRBD1
clone_size: many
v_call: TRBV7-8
j_call: TRBJ2-5
cdr3_aa: CASSTDRGRETQYF
cdr3_nt: TGTGCCAGCAGCACGGACAGGGGGCGGGAGACCCAGTACTTC

d_call: TRBD1
clone_size: NA
v_call: TRBV5-1
j_call: TRBJ2-2
cdr3_aa: CASSLSTGVTGELFF
cdr3_nt: TGCGCCAGCAGCTTATCGACAGGGGTCACCGGGGAGCTGTTTTTT

d_call: TRBD2
clone_size: many
v_call: TRBV12-3/TRBV12-4
j_call: TRBJ2-1
cdr3_aa: CASSPGLADINEQFF
cdr3_nt: TGTGCCAGCAGTCCGGGACTAGCGGACATCAATGAGCAGTTCTTC

d_call: TRBD1
clone_size: NA
v_call: TRBV29-1
j_call: TRBJ2-5
cdr3_aa: CSANTGVGETQYF
cdr3_nt: TGCAGCGCCAACACAGGGGTGGGAGAGACCCAGTACTTC

d_call: NA
clone_size: few
v_call: TRBV7-9
j_call: TRBJ2-7
cdr3_aa: CASSLEAGPYEQYF
cdr3_nt: TGTGCCAGCAGCTTAGAGGCAGGCCCCTACGAGCAGTACTTC

d_call: NA
clone_size: many
v_call: TRBV7-2
j_call: TRBJ2-1
cdr3_aa: CASSPSVGSFYNEQFF
cdr3_nt: TGTGCCAGCAGCCCCTCGGTCGGGAGCTTCTACAATGAGCAGTTCTTC

d_call: NA
clone_size: NA
v_call: TRBV2
j_call: TRBJ2-6
cdr3_aa: CASRSGSGANVLTF
cdr3_nt: TGTGCCAGCAGGAGCGGGTCTGGGGCCAACGTCCTGACTTTC

d_call: NA
clone_size: NA
v_call: TRBV6-2/TRBV6-3
j_call: TRBJ2-3
cdr3_aa: CASSYSIGAEEGDTQYF
cdr3_nt: TGTGCCAGCAGTTACTCCATCGGGGCGGAGGAGGGAGATACGCAGTATTTT

d_call: NA
clone_size: NA
v_call: TRBV15
j_call: TRBJ2-1
cdr3_aa: CAISGVSIYNEQFF
cdr3_nt: TGTGCCATCTCAGGGGTTTCGATCTACAATGAGCAGTTCTTC

d_call: NA
clone_size: NA
v_call: TRBV4-1
j_call: TRBJ1-1
cdr3_aa: CASSQGAVWRTEAFF
cdr3_nt: TGTGCCAGCAGCCAAGGCGCGGTTTGGAGGACTGAAGCTTTCTTT

d_call: TRBD1
clone_size: few
v_call: TRBV29-1
j_call: TRBJ2-1
cdr3_aa: CSVYGQGDNEQFF
cdr3_nt: TGCAGCGTCTACGGACAGGGCGACAATGAGCAGTTCTTC

d_call: NA
clone_size: many
v_call: TRBV5-1
j_call: TRBJ2-6
cdr3_aa: CASSLDAGANVLTF
cdr3_nt: TGCGCCAGCAGCTTGGACGCTGGGGCCAACGTCCTGACTTTC

d_call: NA
clone_size: few
v_call: TRBV18
j_call: TRBJ1-2
cdr3_aa: CASSPGTDDGYTF
cdr3_nt: TGTGCCAGCTCACCGGGGACGGACGATGGCTACACCTTC

d_call: NA
clone_size: many
v_call: TRBV7-2
j_call: TRBJ1-1
cdr3_aa: CASSFGANTEAFF
cdr3_nt: TGTGCCAGCAGCTTCGGCGCGAACACTGAAGCTTTCTTT

d_call: NA
clone_size: NA
v_call: TRBV9
j_call: TRBJ2-3
cdr3_aa: CASSGLDYRGDTQYF
cdr3_nt: TGTGCCAGCAGCGGTCTAGATTACCGAGGAGATACGCAGTATTTT

d_call: NA
clone_size: few
v_call: TRBV7-9
j_call: TRBJ2-1
cdr3_aa: CASSPDSNEQFF
cdr3_nt: TGTGCCAGCAGTCCAGACAGCAATGAGCAGTTCTTC

d_call: NA
clone_size: many
v_call: TRBV7-2
j_call: TRBJ2-1
cdr3_aa: CASSLGTNNEQFF
cdr3_nt: TGTGCCAGCAGCTTAGGGACAAACAATGAGCAGTTCTTC

d_call: NA
clone_size: many
v_call: TRBV7-8
j_call: TRBJ1-1
cdr3_aa: CASSPWAGDAFF
cdr3_nt: TGTGCCAGCAGCCCCTGGGCAGGGGACGCTTTCTTT

d_call: TRBD1
clone_size: many
v_call: TRBV12-3/TRBV12-4
j_call: TRBJ1-5
cdr3_aa: CASSPGQGGNQPQHF
cdr3_nt: TGTGCCAGCAGTCCCGGACAGGGTGGCAATCAGCCCCAGCATTTT

d_call: NA
clone_size: many
v_call: TRBV7-9
j_call: TRBJ1-4
cdr3_aa: CASSLTSQVNEKLFF
cdr3_nt: TGTGCCAGCAGCTTAACGTCCCAAGTAAATGAAAAACTGTTTTTT

d_call: TRBD2
clone_size: few
v_call: TRBV7-2
j_call: TRBJ2-1
cdr3_aa: CASSRRGGGVIEQFF
cdr3_nt: TGTGCCAGCAGCCGGCGGGGTGGGGGGGTGATTGAGCAGTTCTTC

d_call: NA
clone_size: NA
v_call: TRBV7-9
j_call: TRBJ1-4
cdr3_aa: CASSLQNNEKLFF
cdr3_nt: TGTGCCAGCAGCTTACAGAATAATGAAAAACTGTTTTTT

d_call: NA
clone_size: many
v_call: TRBV6-2/TRBV6-3
j_call: TRBJ2-1
cdr3_aa: CASSPQTGSYNEQFF
cdr3_nt: TGTGCCAGCAGTCCCCAGACAGGCTCCTACAATGAGCAGTTCTTC

d_call: TRBD1
clone_size: NA
v_call: TRBV19
j_call: TRBJ2-1
cdr3_aa: CASNRGYYNEQFF
cdr3_nt: TGTGCCTCCAACAGGGGCTACTACAATGAGCAGTTCTTC

d_call: TRBD2
clone_size: many
v_call: TRBV7-2
j_call: TRBJ2-1
cdr3_aa: CASSPSGSRHNEQFF
cdr3_nt: TGTGCCAGCAGCCCCAGCGGGAGCCGCCACAATGAGCAGTTCTTC

d_call: NA
clone_size: few
v_call: TRBV27
j_call: TRBJ1-5
cdr3_aa: CASREINSNQPQHF
cdr3_nt: TGTGCCAGCAGGGAAATAAATAGCAATCAGCCCCAGCATTTT

d_call: NA
clone_size: NA
v_call: TRBV15
j_call: TRBJ1-3
cdr3_aa: CATSNRQAGTIYF
cdr3_nt: TGTGCCACCAGTAACAGACAGGCAGGCACCATATATTTT

d_call: NA
clone_size: NA
v_call: TRBV7-9
j_call: TRBJ2-3
cdr3_aa: CASSPQGARGETQYF
cdr3_nt: TGTGCCAGCAGCCCTCAGGGGGCCCGGGGGGAGACGCAGTATTTT

d_call: TRBD2
clone_size: NA
v_call: TRBV15
j_call: TRBJ2-1
cdr3_aa: CATSSRLASYNEQFF
cdr3_nt: TGTGCCACCAGCAGTCGACTAGCGAGCTACAATGAGCAGTTCTTC

d_call: TRBD1
clone_size: few
v_call: TRBV7-9
j_call: TRBJ2-7
cdr3_aa: CASSDRDRVYEQYF
cdr3_nt: TGTGCCAGCAGCGACCGGGACAGGGTCTACGAGCAGTACTTC

d_call: TRBD1
clone_size: NA
v_call: TRBV20-1
j_call: TRBJ2-7
cdr3_aa: CSAHRQGSGYEQYF
cdr3_nt: TGCAGTGCCCACCGACAGGGATCAGGGTACGAGCAGTACTTC

d_call: NA
clone_size: many
v_call: TRBV4-3
j_call: TRBJ2-5
cdr3_aa: CASSQSYDRWRGPKETQYF
cdr3_nt: TGCGCCAGCAGCCAATCCTACGACAGATGGCGGGGGCCGAAAGAGACCCAGTACTTC

d_call: NA
clone_size: few
v_call: TRBV10-3
j_call: TRBJ1-5
cdr3_aa: CAISVQGLGNSNQPQHF
cdr3_nt: TGTGCCATCAGTGTTCAGGGCTTAGGTAATAGCAATCAGCCCCAGCATTTT

d_call: NA
clone_size: NA
v_call: TRBV2
j_call: TRBJ1-5
cdr3_aa: CASVGDSNQPQHF
cdr3_nt: TGTGCCAGCGTCGGGGATAGCAATCAGCCCCAGCATTTT

d_call: NA
clone_size: many
v_call: TRBV12-3/TRBV12-4
j_call: TRBJ1-6
cdr3_aa: CASIHAPGHNSPLHF
cdr3_nt: TGTGCCAGCATCCACGCACCGGGGCATAATTCACCCCTCCACTTT

d_call: NA
clone_size: few
v_call: TRBV7-2
j_call: TRBJ1-5
cdr3_aa: CASSFGAGHQPQHF
cdr3_nt: TGTGCCAGCAGCTTTGGGGCAGGGCATCAGCCCCAGCATTTT

d_call: TRBD2
clone_size: NA
v_call: TRBV10-3
j_call: TRBJ2-5
cdr3_aa: CATSRREGRETQYF
cdr3_nt: TGTGCCACGAGTAGGCGGGAGGGAAGGGAGACCCAGTACTTC

d_call: TRBD2
clone_size: NA
v_call: TRBV7-6
j_call: TRBJ2-5
cdr3_aa: CASSKGYLVAGRETQYF
cdr3_nt: TGTGCCAGCAGCAAAGGGTATTTGGTAGCGGGGCGAGAGACCCAGTACTTC

d_call: TRBD1
clone_size: many
v_call: TRBV19
j_call: TRBJ1-5
cdr3_aa: CASRTDRGWNQPQHF
cdr3_nt: TGTGCCAGTAGAACGGACAGGGGTTGGAATCAGCCCCAGCATTTT

d_call: TRBD1
clone_size: NA
v_call: TRBV7-2
j_call: TRBJ1-3
cdr3_aa: CASSSQTGLTGNTIYF
cdr3_nt: TGTGCCAGCAGCTCCCAGACAGGGCTTACTGGAAACACCATATATTTT

d_call: NA
clone_size: many
v_call: TRBV7-2
j_call: TRBJ1-1
cdr3_aa: CASRSGLDTEAFF
cdr3_nt: TGTGCCAGCAGATCAGGGTTAGACACTGAAGCTTTCTTT

d_call: NA
clone_size: NA
v_call: TRBV2
j_call: TRBJ1-1
cdr3_aa: CASTLESRGGTEAFF
cdr3_nt: TGTGCCAGCACCCTTGAGTCCAGGGGAGGAACTGAAGCTTTCTTT

d_call: NA
clone_size: NA
v_call: TRBV2
j_call: TRBJ1-1
cdr3_aa: CASSERSGRGTEAFF
cdr3_nt: TGTGCCAGCAGTGAACGCTCAGGACGGGGCACTGAAGCTTTCTTT

d_call: TRBD1
clone_size: many
v_call: TRBV6-2/TRBV6-3
j_call: TRBJ2-6
cdr3_aa: CASSKARWTGMTGANVLTF
cdr3_nt: TGTGCCAGCAGTAAAGCGAGATGGACAGGGATGACTGGGGCCAACGTCCTGACTTTC